The following is a T cell receptor (beta chain) sequence with its context. Its specificity is unknown. This entry comes from a study of identical twins. Study-wide results and limits: Partly confounded zero-insertion analyses could result from invariant MAIT and iNKT cells. While abundant cord blood beta clonotypes carried fewer insertions, memory repertoires showed no such pattern.

TCRdb re-called the 5' RACE reads with MiXCR, one entry per CDR3 protein. The data show roughly 200,000 distinct CDR3 sequences, around 8.1% seen once. Trimming cost V 6 bases and J 1 base; bases outside gene matches: 9. The CDR3 covers 16 residues. CDR1 is SGHRS, CDR2 YFSETQ, per germline. The sample also formed part of further work on yellow fever vaccine responses in identical twins.

The rearrangement joins TRBV5-1 to TRBJ2-3, with 9 positions matching TRBD2. Material for sequencing was memory (CD45RO+) T cells sorted from blood. The TCR was taken from a woman younger than 30 in good health. CDR3 DNA sequence: TGCGCCAGCAAAATTTCTAGCGGGGCGCGCACAGATACGCAGTATTTT. It specifies CASKISSGARTDTQYF.